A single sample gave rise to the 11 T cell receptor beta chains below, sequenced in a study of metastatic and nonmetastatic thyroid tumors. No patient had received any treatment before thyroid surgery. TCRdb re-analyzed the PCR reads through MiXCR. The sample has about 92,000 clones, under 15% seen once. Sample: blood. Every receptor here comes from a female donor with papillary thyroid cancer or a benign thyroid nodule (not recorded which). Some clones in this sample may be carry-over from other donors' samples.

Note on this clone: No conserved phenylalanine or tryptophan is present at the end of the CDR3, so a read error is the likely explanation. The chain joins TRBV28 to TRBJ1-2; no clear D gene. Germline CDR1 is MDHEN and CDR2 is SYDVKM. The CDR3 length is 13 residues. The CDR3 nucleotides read TGTGCCAGCAGTTTATTAGCCGATTATGGATACACCTCC. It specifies CASSLLADYGYTS.

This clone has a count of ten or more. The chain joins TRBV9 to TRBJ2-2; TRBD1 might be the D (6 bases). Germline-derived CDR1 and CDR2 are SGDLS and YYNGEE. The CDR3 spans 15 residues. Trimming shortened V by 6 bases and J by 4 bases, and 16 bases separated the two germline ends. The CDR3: CASTLSPTGTGELFF. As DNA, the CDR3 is TGTGCCAGCACCCTCTCTCCGACAGGCACCGGGGAGCTGTTTTTT.

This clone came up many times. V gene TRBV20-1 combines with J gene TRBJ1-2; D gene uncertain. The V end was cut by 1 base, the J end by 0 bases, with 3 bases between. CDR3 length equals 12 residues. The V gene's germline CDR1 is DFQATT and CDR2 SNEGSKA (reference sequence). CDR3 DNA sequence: TGCAGTGCTAGAGGAGCTAACTATGGCTACACCTTC. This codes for CSARGANYGYTF.

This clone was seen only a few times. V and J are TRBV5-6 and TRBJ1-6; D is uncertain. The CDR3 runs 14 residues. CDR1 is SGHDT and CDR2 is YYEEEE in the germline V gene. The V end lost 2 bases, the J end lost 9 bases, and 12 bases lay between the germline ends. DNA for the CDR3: TGTGCCAGCAGCTTTGGGAGTGTAATTTCACCCCTCCACTTT. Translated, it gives CASSFGSVISPLHF.

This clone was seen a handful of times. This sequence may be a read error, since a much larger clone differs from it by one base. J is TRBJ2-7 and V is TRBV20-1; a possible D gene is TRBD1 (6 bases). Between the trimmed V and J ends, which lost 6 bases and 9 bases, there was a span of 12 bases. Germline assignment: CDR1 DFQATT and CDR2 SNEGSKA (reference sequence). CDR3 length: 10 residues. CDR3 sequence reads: CSAGAEGQYF. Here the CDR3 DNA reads TGCAGTGCGGGGGCGGAAGGGCAGTACTTC.

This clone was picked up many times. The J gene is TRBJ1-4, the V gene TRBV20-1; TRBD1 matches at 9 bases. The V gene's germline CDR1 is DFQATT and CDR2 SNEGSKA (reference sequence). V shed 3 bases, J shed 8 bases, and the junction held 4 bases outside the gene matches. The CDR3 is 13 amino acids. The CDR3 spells CSARGQGEEKLFF. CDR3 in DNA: TGCAGTGCTAGGGGACAGGGAGAAGAAAAACTGTTTTTT.

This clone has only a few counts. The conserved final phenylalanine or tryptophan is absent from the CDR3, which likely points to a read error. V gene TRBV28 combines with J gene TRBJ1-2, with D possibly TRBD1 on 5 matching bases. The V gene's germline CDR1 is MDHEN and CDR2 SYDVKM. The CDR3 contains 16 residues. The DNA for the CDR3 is TGTGCCAGCCGGGGGAGGGGCAAGGGTGTTAACTATGTCTACACCCTC. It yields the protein CASRGRGKGVNYVYTL.

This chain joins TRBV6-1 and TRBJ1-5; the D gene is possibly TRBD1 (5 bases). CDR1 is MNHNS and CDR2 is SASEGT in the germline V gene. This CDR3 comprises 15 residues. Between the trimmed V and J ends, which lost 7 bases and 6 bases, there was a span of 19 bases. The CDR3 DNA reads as TGTGCCAGCACCCCCCCTCGGACATTGGTTCAGCCCCAGCATTTT. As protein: CASTPPRTLVQPQHF.

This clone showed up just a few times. The CDR3 loop is CASSPRVSQETQYF. The CDR3 region has the DNA TGCGCCAGCAGCCCAAGGGTGAGCCAAGAGACCCAGTACTTC. The chain carries TRBV5-1 and TRBJ2-5; no firm D call. V lost 4 bases and J 1 base, leaving 11 bases between the germline ends. The CDR3 is 14 amino acids. Germline CDR1 reads SGHRS; CDR2 reads YFSETQ. Using reference TRBV5-1 and TRBJ2-5 for the parts outside the CDR3, the full variable domain is KAGVTQTPRYLIKTRGQQVTLSCSPISGHRSVSWYQQTPGQGLQFLFEYFSETQRNKGNFPGRFSGRQFSNSRSEMNVSTLELGDSALYLCASSPRVSQETQYFGPGTRLLVL.

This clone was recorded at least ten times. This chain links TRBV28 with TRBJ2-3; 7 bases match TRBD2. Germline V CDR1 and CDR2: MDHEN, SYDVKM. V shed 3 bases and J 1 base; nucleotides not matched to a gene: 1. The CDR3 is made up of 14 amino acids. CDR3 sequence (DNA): TGTGCCAGCAGTTTTCTAGCGGGCACAGATACGCAGTATTTT. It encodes CASSFLAGTDTQYF.

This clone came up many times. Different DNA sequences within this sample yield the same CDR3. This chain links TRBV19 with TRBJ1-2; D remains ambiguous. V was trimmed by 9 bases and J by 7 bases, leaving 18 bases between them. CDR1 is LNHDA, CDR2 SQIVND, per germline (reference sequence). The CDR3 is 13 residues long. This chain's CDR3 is CARAENGWCGYTF. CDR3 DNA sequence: TGTGCCAGGGCGGAGAATGGGTGGTGTGGCTACACCTTC.